This T cell receptor beta chain was captured in a study of Ad26.COV2.S vaccination and SARS-CoV-2 variants. Study-level background: The Ad26.COV2.S arm of the COV1001 trial was where the donor was placed. Study-wide results and caveats: Reportedly, after vaccination the spike-specific CD8+ and CD4+ T cell responses displayed substantial breadth.

As to treatment: roughly 18 received Ad26.COV2.S at low or high dose, single or two shots; several received placebo; per-sample allocation not given. Specimen acquisition occurred on day 63 following the initial vaccine or placebo injection. Only a few counts were recorded for this clone. Antigen specificity is unknown. Sequencing used immunoSEQ multiplex PCR; TCRdb keeps in-frame clones, though not all of them. The sample lists 300,000 to 400,000 clones; 75% to 90% were seen once. V trimming: 5 bases; J trimming: 0 bases; junction bases outside the gene matches: 3. The germline CDR1 and CDR2 sequences are SGHVS and FNYEAQ. The CDR3 has 14 amino acids.

The source was peripheral blood, collected in a trial of Ad26.COV2.S vaccine versus placebo. This TCR was sampled from a person between 18 and 59 years old who received the Ad26.COV2.S COVID-19 vaccine or a placebo. The V gene is TRBV7-6, the J gene TRBJ1-1; 7 nucleotides agree with TRBD1. CDR3 in DNA: TGTGCCAGCAGCCCGACAGGGATGAACACTGAAGCTTTCTTT. It is translated as CASSPTGMNTEAFF. Variable domain in full (rest from reference TRBV7-6 and TRBJ1-1): GAGVSQSPRYKVTKRGQDVALRCDPISGHVSLYWYRQALGQGPEFLTYFNYEAQQDKSGLPNDRFSAERPEGSISTLTIQRTEQRDSAMYRCASSPTGMNTEAFFGQGTRLTVV.